The 27 T cell receptor beta chains below come from one sample, sequenced in a study of control samples from healthy donors and cancer patients. Clones were sequenced by immunoSEQ multiplex PCR, and TCRdb holds only the in-frame ones, with some missing. The table records hundreds of thousands of clones, roughly 90% of them present only once. Material for sequencing was PBMCs. These receptors were taken from a man in his forties with head and neck cancer.

J is TRBJ1-4 and V is TRBV25-1; the D gene is possibly TRBD1 (5 bases). The germline CDR1 and CDR2 sequences are MGHDK and SYGVNS. The CDR3 totals 13 residues. V lost 6 bases and J 6 bases, leaving 11 bases between the germline ends. In nucleotides, the CDR3 is TGTGCCAGCAGAGAGGGGCGCGATGAAAAACTGTTTTTT. It codes for CASREGRDEKLFF.

J is TRBJ1-2 and V is TRBV4-1, with D hard to call. Between the trimmed V and J ends, which lost 0 bases and 8 bases, there was a span of 7 bases. Germline CDR1 MGHRA, CDR2 YSYEKL. The CDR3 runs to 12 residues. Here the CDR3 reads CASSQDLAGYTF. CDR3 DNA: TGCGCCAGCAGCCAAGATTTAGCCGGCTACACCTTC.

This clone was counted a few times. The rearrangement links TRBV2 to TRBJ1-6, with D possibly being TRBD1 (5 bases). Trimming took 0 bases from V and 14 from J, leaving 14 bases between them. There are 14 residues in the CDR3. CDR1 SNHLY and CDR2 FYNNEI come from the germline V gene. The CDR3 here is CASSEALGASALHF. The CDR3 DNA reads as TGTGCCAGCAGTGAAGCGCTCGGGGCCTCGGCCCTCCACTTT. Drawing the rest from reference TRBV2 and TRBJ1-6, the complete variable domain is EPEVTQTPSHQVTQMGQEVILRCVPISNHLYFYWYRQILGQKVEFLVSFYNNEISEKSEIFDDQFSVERPDGSNFTLKIRSTKLEDSAMYFCASSEALGASALHFGNGTRLTVT.

This chain uses TRBV5-1 with TRBJ2-5; D remains unclear. V gave up 1 base and J gave up 1 base, with 11 bases separating them. Germline CDR1 is SGHRS and CDR2 is YFSETQ. There are 15 residues in the CDR3. DNA for the CDR3: TGCGCCAGCAGCTTGATCTGGGATTCCCAAGAGACCCAGTACTTC. This gives the protein CASSLIWDSQETQYF.

The J gene is TRBJ1-6, the V gene TRBV6-2 or TRBV6-3; 9 nucleotides agree with TRBD1. CDR3 length: 16 residues. Germline assignment: CDR1 MNHEY and CDR2 SVGEGT. Trimming removed 5 bases from V and 6 bases from J; junction bases left unmatched: 8. The CDR3 coding sequence is TGTGCCAGCAGTATGGACAGGGGCCCATTTAATTCACCCCTCCACTTT. Protein product: CASSMDRGPFNSPLHF.

The chain has TRBV18 and TRBJ1-2; 8 bases agree with TRBD1. This CDR3 has 17 residues. Unmatched junction bases numbered 12, after V lost 1 base and J lost 5 bases. Germline CDR1 is KGHSH and CDR2 is LQKENI. CDR3 nucleotide sequence: TGTGCCAGCTCACCACAATTCGCGGGACAGGAGAAGTATGGCTACACCTTC. It encodes CASSPQFAGQEKYGYTF. Complete variable domain (other parts from reference TRBV18 and TRBJ1-2): NAGVMQNPRHLVRRRGQEARLRCSPMKGHSHVYWYRQLPEEGLKFMVYLQKENIIDESGMPKERFSAEFPKEGPSILRIQQVVRGDSAAYFCASSPQFAGQEKYGYTFGSGTRLTVV.

The genes are TRBV2 and TRBJ2-5; a weak D match, TRBD2 (6 bases). The CDR3 is 15 amino acids. The germline CDR1 and CDR2 sequences are SNHLY and FYNNEI. The V gene lost 11 bases and the J gene lost 5 bases, with 24 bases spanning the gap. DNA of the CDR3: TGTGCCGGACTGGGACTCAACGTAGAATGGGAGACCCAGTACTTC. It is translated as CAGLGLNVEWETQYF.

The gene calls are TRBV28 and TRBJ2-7; 11 bases match TRBD1. Germline assignment: CDR1 MDHEN and CDR2 SYDVKM. Trimming cost V 6 bases and J 6 bases; bases outside gene matches: 19. The CDR3 has 18 residues. CDR3 DNA: TGTGCCAGCAGACCCGGGACAGGGGGGGGAAGCCCCCTCGGCGAGCAGTACTTC. This gives the protein CASRPGTGGGSPLGEQYF. The full variable domain, with the rest looked up from reference TRBV28 and TRBJ2-7, is DVKVTQSSRYLVKRTGEKVFLECVQDMDHENMFWYRQDPGLGLRLIYFSYDVKMKEKGDIPEGYSVSREKKERFSLILESASTNQTSMYLCASRPGTGGGSPLGEQYFGPGTRLTVT.

This clone came up many times. The V call is TRBV7-2, the J call TRBJ1-4; D perhaps matches TRBD1 (5 bases). The length of the CDR3 is 14 residues. Looked up from germline, CDR1 is SGHTA and CDR2 is FQGNSA. V was cut by 5 bases and J by 9 bases, with 16 bases left in between. Here the CDR3 reads CASSPDNPSQKLFF. For the CDR3, the DNA is TGTGCCAGCAGCCCGGACAATCCTAGCCAAAAACTGTTTTTT.

The rearrangement uses TRBV7-2 and TRBJ2-1, with D unresolved. The CDR3 sequence is 11 residues long. Germline values: CDR1 SGHTA, CDR2 FQGNSA. Trimming shortened V by 3 bases and J by 9 bases, and 6 bases separated the two germline ends. CDR3 amino acids: CASSFSGEQFF. The CDR3 nucleotides read TGTGCCAGCAGCTTTTCTGGTGAGCAGTTCTTC.

This clone appeared a single time. This chain links TRBV4-1 with TRBJ1-5, with 7 bases fitting TRBD1. The CDR3 totals 17 residues. V shed 3 bases, J shed 0 bases, and the junction held 8 bases outside the gene matches. Germline lookup yields CDR1 MGHRA and CDR2 YSYEKL. CDR3 protein: CASSHRQGSYSNQPQHF. The DNA of the CDR3 is TGCGCCAGCAGCCATCGACAGGGAAGCTATAGCAATCAGCCCCAGCATTTT.

The V gene is TRBV15, the J gene TRBJ2-1; D is perhaps TRBD1 (5 bases). Trimming left V 5 bases short and J 3 bases short, with 14 bases between. Germline-derived CDR1 and CDR2 are LNHNV and YYDKDF (reference sequence). This CDR3 region has 15 residues. The CDR3 is CATSARGQGYNEQFF. In DNA, the CDR3 is TGTGCCACCAGCGCACGAGGACAAGGCTACAATGAGCAGTTCTTC. The full variable domain, with the rest looked up from reference TRBV15 and TRBJ2-1, is DAMVIQNPRYQVTQFGKPVTLSCSQTLNHNVMYWYQQKSSQAPKLLFHYYDKDFNNEADTPDNFQSRRPNTSFCFLDIRSPGLGDTAMYLCATSARGQGYNEQFFGPGTRLTVL.

The chain combines TRBV19 with TRBJ2-3, with D possibly being TRBD1 or TRBD2 (5 bases each). The CDR3 loop spans 24 amino acids. Germline V lookup: CDR1 LNHDA, CDR2 SQIVND (reference sequence). V lost 5 bases and J 4 bases, leaving 43 bases between the germline ends. The CDR3 nucleotides read TGTGCCAGTAGTCCCCCCCGGCCGGGGCCCCGACGTTTCGACCATCGACTTCCCCCAGATACGCAGTATTTT. Protein sequence: CASSPPRPGPRRFDHRLPPDTQYF.

This clone was counted once. V gene TRBV9 combines with J gene TRBJ1-2; 7 bases map to TRBD1. This CDR3 region has 14 residues. Germline CDR1 is SGDLS and CDR2 is YYNGEE. V lost 5 bases to trimming and J lost 2 bases; unmatched junction nucleotides: 6. Written as DNA, the CDR3 is TGTGCCAGCAGAAGGACAGGACAGAACTATGGCTACACCTTC. The encoded protein is CASRRTGQNYGYTF.

The rearrangement uses TRBV6-2 or TRBV6-3 and TRBJ2-2; 10 bases align to TRBD2. The CDR3 is 14 residues long. Trimming removed 6 bases from V and 7 bases from J; junction bases left unmatched: 5. Germline V gene lookup returns CDR1 MNHEY and CDR2 SVGEGT. In DNA, the CDR3 is TGTGCCAGCAGCCTAGCGGGAGAAAACGGGGAGCTGTTTTTT. Translating gives CASSLAGENGELFF.

The chain combines TRBV30 with TRBJ2-3; 14 positions agree with TRBD2. The CDR3 consists of 16 residues. After removal of 2 bases from V and 5 bases from J, the junction contained 6 bases not matched to a gene. CDR1 and CDR2 (germline): GTSNPN, SVGIG (reference sequence). CDR3 amino acids: CAWSPGLAGVGDTQYF. The DNA of the CDR3 is TGTGCCTGGAGTCCGGGACTAGCGGGAGTAGGAGATACGCAGTATTTT. Variable domain in full (rest from reference TRBV30 and TRBJ2-3): SQTIHQWPATLVQPVGSPLSLECTVEGTSNPNLYWYRQAAGRGLQLLFYSVGIGQISSEVPQNLSASRPQDRQFILSSKKLLLSDSGFYLCAWSPGLAGVGDTQYFGPGTRLTVL.

The J gene is TRBJ2-7, the V gene TRBV12-3 or TRBV12-4; no firm D call. V was shortened by 1 base and J by 12 bases, with 13 bases between the two germline ends. This CDR3 spans 12 amino acids. The CDR3 coding sequence is TGTGCCAGCAGTTTAGGAGGCAGCAAAGCGTACTTC. Translated, it gives CASSLGGSKAYF.

Only a few counts were recorded for this clone. The rearrangement joins TRBV28 to TRBJ1-3, with D possibly matching TRBD1 (6 bases). The germline V and J ends were trimmed by 6 bases and 4 bases, with 16 bases remaining between them. Germline CDR1 MDHEN, CDR2 SYDVKM. The CDR3 totals 15 residues. This chain's CDR3 is CASSHLRGGGNTIYF. The DNA of the CDR3 is TGTGCCAGCAGCCATCTAAGGGGGGGCGGAAACACCATATATTTT.

V is TRBV15 and J is TRBJ2-7, with TRBD2 matching 7 bases. Trimming removed 5 bases from V and 4 bases from J; junction bases left unmatched: 11. The CDR3 extends over 15 amino acids. Germline lookup yields CDR1 LNHNV and CDR2 YYDKDF (reference sequence). This CDR3 reads CATSRPAGRVYEQYF. For the CDR3, the DNA is TGTGCCACCAGCCGCCCGGCAGGGAGGGTATACGAGCAGTACTTC. Filled out from reference TRBV15 and TRBJ2-7, the complete variable domain reads DAMVIQNPRYQVTQFGKPVTLSCSQTLNHNVMYWYQQKSSQAPKLLFHYYDKDFNNEADTPDNFQSRRPNTSFCFLDIRSPGLGDTAMYLCATSRPAGRVYEQYFGPGTRLTVT.

The V and J genes are TRBV27 and TRBJ1-2; 9 bases are a match to TRBD1. Trimming at V came to 6 bases and at J to 10 bases, leaving 9 bases not matched to a gene. There are 13 residues in the CDR3. In germline, CDR1 is MNHEY, CDR2 SMNVEV (reference sequence). The CDR3 region is CASSKYHRGPYTF. CDR3 DNA: TGTGCCAGCAGCAAATATCACAGGGGGCCCTACACCTTC.

The V gene is TRBV5-4, the J gene TRBJ1-2; D remains unclear. The CDR3 totals 14 residues. V was cut by 1 base and J by 0 bases, with 7 bases left in between. Germline CDR1 reads SGHNT; CDR2 reads YYREEE (reference sequence). CDR3 coding DNA: TGTGCCAGCAGCTTGCTCCCGACTAACTATGGCTACACCTTC. Translating it yields CASSLLPTNYGYTF.

V usage is TRBV19 and J usage is TRBJ1-2; the D gene is possibly TRBD1 (5 bases). This CDR3 has 13 residues. Looked up from germline, CDR1 is LNHDA and CDR2 is SQIVND (reference sequence). The germline V and J ends were trimmed by 6 bases and 2 bases, with 10 bases remaining between them. For the CDR3, the DNA is TGTGCCAGTAGGGACAATCTCAACTATGGCTACACCTTC. Translating gives CASRDNLNYGYTF.

The chain uses TRBV12-3 or TRBV12-4 and TRBJ1-2; D unclear. Trimming took off 2 bases at V and 6 bases at J, with 10 bases between the two ends. The CDR3 is made up of 13 amino acids. CDR3 region: CASSLPRGDGYTF. The CDR3 DNA follows: TGTGCCAGCAGTTTACCGCGGGGAGATGGCTACACCTTC.

The chain has TRBV7-2 and TRBJ2-5; the D is unclear. The CDR3 has 15 residues. CDR1 SGHTA and CDR2 FQGNSA come from the germline V gene. V lost 3 bases and J lost 1, with 12 bases in between. CDR3 in DNA: TGTGCCAGCAGCTTGAATGGCATAAGCCAAGAGACCCAGTACTTC. Protein sequence: CASSLNGISQETQYF.

The chain uses TRBV7-3 and TRBJ1-1; 7 bases line up with TRBD1. Trimming at V came to 0 bases and at J to 0 bases, leaving 13 bases not matched to a gene. Germline lookup yields CDR1 SGHTA and CDR2 FQGTGA. This CDR3 is built from 19 residues. This CDR3 is CASSLTYRPGQILNTEAFF. CDR3 nucleotide sequence: TGTGCCAGCAGCTTAACGTATAGACCGGGACAGATCTTGAACACTGAAGCTTTCTTT.

This clone is a singleton in its sample. The CDR3 spells CASSFLEAGVDGEQYF. In nucleotides, the CDR3 is TGCGCCAGCAGCTTCCTAGAAGCCGGGGTAGACGGAGAGCAGTACTTC. The chain has TRBV5-1 and TRBJ2-7, with D maybe TRBD2 (5 bases). Germline assignment: CDR1 SGHRS and CDR2 YFSETQ. The CDR3 sequence is 16 residues long. V shed 2 bases and J shed 7 bases, with 22 bases lying between them.

On this clone: This sample also contains other DNA sequences that code for the same CDR3. V gene TRBV6-2 or TRBV6-3 combines with J gene TRBJ1-1; 7 bases fit TRBD1. V trimming: 3 bases; J trimming: 5 bases; junction bases outside the gene matches: 6. Germline V CDR1 and CDR2: MNHEY, SVGEGT. This CDR3 has 14 amino acids. In DNA form, the CDR3 reads TGTGCCAGCAGTTATGGGACAGAAGTAACTGAAGCTTTCTTT. Translated: CASSYGTEVTEAFF.